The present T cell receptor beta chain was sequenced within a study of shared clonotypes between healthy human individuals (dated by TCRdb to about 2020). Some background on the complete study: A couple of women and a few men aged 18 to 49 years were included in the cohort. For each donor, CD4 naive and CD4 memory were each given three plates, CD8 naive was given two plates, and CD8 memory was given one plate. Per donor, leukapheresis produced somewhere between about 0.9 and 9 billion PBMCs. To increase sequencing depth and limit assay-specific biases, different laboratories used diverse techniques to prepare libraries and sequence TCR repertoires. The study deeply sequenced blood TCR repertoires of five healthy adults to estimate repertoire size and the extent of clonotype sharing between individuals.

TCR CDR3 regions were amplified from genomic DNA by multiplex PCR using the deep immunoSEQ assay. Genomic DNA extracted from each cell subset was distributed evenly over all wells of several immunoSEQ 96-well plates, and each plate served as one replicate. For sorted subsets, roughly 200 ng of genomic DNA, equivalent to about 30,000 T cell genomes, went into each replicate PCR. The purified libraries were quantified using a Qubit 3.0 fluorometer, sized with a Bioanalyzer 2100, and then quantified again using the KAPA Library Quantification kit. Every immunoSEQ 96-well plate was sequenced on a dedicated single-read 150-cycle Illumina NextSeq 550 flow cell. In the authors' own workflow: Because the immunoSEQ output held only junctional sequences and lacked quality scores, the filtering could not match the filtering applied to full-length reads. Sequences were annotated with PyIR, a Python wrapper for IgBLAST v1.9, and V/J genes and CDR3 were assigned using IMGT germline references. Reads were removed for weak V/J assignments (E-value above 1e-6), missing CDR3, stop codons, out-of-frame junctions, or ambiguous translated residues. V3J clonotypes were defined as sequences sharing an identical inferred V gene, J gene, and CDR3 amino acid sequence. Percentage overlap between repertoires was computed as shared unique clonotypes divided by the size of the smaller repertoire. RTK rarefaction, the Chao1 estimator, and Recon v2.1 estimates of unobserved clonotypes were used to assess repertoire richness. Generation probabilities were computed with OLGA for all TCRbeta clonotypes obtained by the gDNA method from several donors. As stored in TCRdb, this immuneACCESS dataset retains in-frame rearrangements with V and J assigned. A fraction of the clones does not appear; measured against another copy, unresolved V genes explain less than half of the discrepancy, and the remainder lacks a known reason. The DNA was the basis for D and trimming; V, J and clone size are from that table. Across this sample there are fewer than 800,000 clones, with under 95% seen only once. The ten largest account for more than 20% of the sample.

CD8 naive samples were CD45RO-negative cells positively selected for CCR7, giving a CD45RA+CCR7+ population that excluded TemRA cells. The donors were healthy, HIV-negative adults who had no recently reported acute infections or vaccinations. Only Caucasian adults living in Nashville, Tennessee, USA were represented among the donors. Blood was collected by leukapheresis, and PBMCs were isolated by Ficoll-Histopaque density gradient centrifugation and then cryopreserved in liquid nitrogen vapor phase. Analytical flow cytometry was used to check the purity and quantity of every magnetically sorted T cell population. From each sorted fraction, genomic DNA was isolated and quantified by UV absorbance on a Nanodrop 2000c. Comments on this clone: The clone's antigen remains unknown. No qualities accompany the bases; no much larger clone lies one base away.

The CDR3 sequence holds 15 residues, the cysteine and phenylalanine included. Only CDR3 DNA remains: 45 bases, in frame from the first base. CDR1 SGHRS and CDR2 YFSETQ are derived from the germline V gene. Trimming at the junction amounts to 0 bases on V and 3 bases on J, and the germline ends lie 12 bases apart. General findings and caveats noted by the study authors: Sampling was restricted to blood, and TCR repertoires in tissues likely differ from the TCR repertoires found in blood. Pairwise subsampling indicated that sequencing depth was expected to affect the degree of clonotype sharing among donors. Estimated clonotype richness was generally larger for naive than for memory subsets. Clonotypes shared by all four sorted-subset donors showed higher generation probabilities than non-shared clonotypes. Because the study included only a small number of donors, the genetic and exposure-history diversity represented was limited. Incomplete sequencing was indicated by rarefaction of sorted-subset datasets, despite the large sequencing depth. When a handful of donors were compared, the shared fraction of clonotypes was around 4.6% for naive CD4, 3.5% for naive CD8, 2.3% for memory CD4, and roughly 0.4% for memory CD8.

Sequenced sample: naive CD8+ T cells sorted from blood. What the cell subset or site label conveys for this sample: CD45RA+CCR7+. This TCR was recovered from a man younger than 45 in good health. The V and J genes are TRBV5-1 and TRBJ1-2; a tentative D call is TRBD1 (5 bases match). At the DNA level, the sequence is TGCGCCAGCAGCTTGGCTCAGGGTAGAGACTATGGCTACACCTTC. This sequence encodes CASSLAQGRDYGYTF.